Below, 16 T cell receptor beta chains from the same sample are listed, as sequenced in a study of T-cell memory formation after mild COVID-19. TCRdb redid the calling of the 5' RACE reads with MiXCR, one entry per CDR3 protein. In the table there are roughly 300,000 distinct CDR3 sequences, approximately 7.6% of which are singletons. Sequencing was performed on PBMCs or a T cell subset sorted from them (not recorded which). The receptor set was obtained from a man between 18 and 29 years old who had mild COVID-19 (a few samples of this study predate the infection). Cell type and time point are not known.

V and J are TRBV5-1 and TRBJ2-1; TRBD2 is a possible D gene (6 bases). Per germline, CDR1 SGHRS and CDR2 YFSETQ. The CDR3 has 15 amino acids. V shed 2 bases and J shed 2 bases, with 11 bases lying between them. The CDR3 is CASSFVGGTYNEQFF. CDR3 DNA sequence: TGCGCCAGCAGCTTCGTGGGGGGAACCTACAATGAGCAGTTCTTC.

This clonotype was detected a few times. The J gene is TRBJ2-5, the V gene TRBV6-5; 11 positions match TRBD2. Trimming at V came to 6 bases and at J to 5 bases, leaving 8 bases not matched to a gene. The length of the CDR3 is 15 residues. From germline, CDR1 is MNHEY and CDR2 SVGAGI. The CDR3 DNA sequence: TGTGCCAGCAGAATTAGCGGGGGGGCCTTGGAGACCCAGTACTTC. It is translated as CASRISGGALETQYF.

V is TRBV4-2 and J is TRBJ2-3; tentatively, D is TRBD2 (6 bases). The CDR3 covers 13 residues. Germline V lookup: CDR1 LGHNA, CDR2 YNFKEQ. V lost 3 bases and J 7 bases, leaving 11 bases between the germline ends. In DNA form, the CDR3 reads TGTGCCAGCAGCCACGCTGGGGACTATACGCAGTATTTT. Translating gives CASSHAGDYTQYF.

This clonotype was counted a few times. The genes are TRBV7-2 and TRBJ1-3, with a tentative D call TRBD1 (5 bases). The CDR3 covers 15 residues. Trimming stripped 4 bases from V and 0 bases from J, with 10 bases between. Germline CDR1 is SGHTA and CDR2 is FQGNSA. The CDR3 spells CASSSGAYSGNTIYF. CDR3 sequence (DNA): TGTGCCAGCAGCTCCGGGGCTTACTCTGGAAACACCATATATTTT. Looking up the rest from reference TRBV7-2 and TRBJ1-3 gives the full variable domain: GAGVSQSPSNKVTEKGKDVELRCDPISGHTALYWYRQSLGQGLEFLIYFQGNSAPDKSGLPSDRFSAERTGGSVSTLTIQRTQQEDSAVYLCASSSGAYSGNTIYFGEGSWLTVV.

V gene TRBV24-1 combines with J gene TRBJ1-4, with D possibly being TRBD1 (5 bases). There are 15 residues in the CDR3. Germline lookup yields CDR1 KGHDR and CDR2 SFDVKD. V was cut by 2 bases and J by 6 bases, with 12 bases left in between. CDR3 residues: CATSDSGKGDEKLFF. The CDR3 bases are TGTGCCACCAGTGATTCGGGGAAAGGGGATGAAAAACTGTTTTTT.

This clonotype was counted only a few times. The rearrangement joins TRBV18 to TRBJ1-5; D might be TRBD1 (5 bases). The CDR3 consists of 15 residues. Germline V gives CDR1 KGHSH, CDR2 LQKENI. V lost 3 bases and J lost 7, with 16 bases in between. CDR3 bases: TGTGCCAGCTCACCGACGACTCCGGGGGGGCAGCCCCAGCATTTT. Translation: CASSPTTPGGQPQHF. Using reference TRBV18 and TRBJ1-5 for the parts outside the CDR3, the full variable domain is NAGVMQNPRHLVRRRGQEARLRCSPMKGHSHVYWYRQLPEEGLKFMVYLQKENIIDESGMPKERFSAEFPKEGPSILRIQQVVRGDSAAYFCASSPTTPGGQPQHFGDGTRLSIL.

This clonotype was recorded many times. This chain uses TRBV4-3 with TRBJ2-5, with D unresolved. CDR1 and CDR2 from the germline V gene are LGHNA and YSLEER. Between the trimmed V and J ends, which lost 3 bases and 0 bases, there was a span of 11 bases. This CDR3 comprises 15 residues. The CDR3 reads CASSHALGYQETQYF. DNA of the CDR3: TGCGCCAGCAGCCATGCTCTAGGCTACCAAGAGACCCAGTACTTC.

The chain combines TRBV20-1 with TRBJ1-2; D gene unclear. CDR1 is DFQATT and CDR2 is SNEGSKA in the germline V gene (reference sequence). Trimming removed 5 bases at V and 7 bases at J, with 11 bases between. This CDR3 is built from 11 residues. Here the CDR3 DNA reads TGCAGTGCTTCGTTGGTGGCTGGCTACACCTTC. It codes for CSASLVAGYTF.

The rearrangement links TRBV7-3 to TRBJ1-1; 8 bases align to TRBD1. The CDR3 is 13 residues long. V lost 5 bases to trimming and J lost 11 bases; unmatched junction nucleotides: 10. The V gene's germline CDR1 is SGHTA and CDR2 FQGTGA. Written as DNA, the CDR3 is TGTGCCAGCAGCCCCACGCTGGGACAGGAGGCTTTCTTT. Translation: CASSPTLGQEAFF. The full variable domain, with the rest looked up from reference TRBV7-3 and TRBJ1-1, is GAGVSQTPSNKVTEKGKYVELRCDPISGHTALYWYRQSLGQGPEFLIYFQGTGAADDSGLPNDRFFAVRPEGSVSTLKIQRTERGDSAVYLCASSPTLGQEAFFGQGTRLTVV.

CDR3 protein: CASSQRASVYTDTQYF. DNA for the CDR3: TGTGCCAGCAGCCAACGCGCTAGCGTCTACACAGATACGCAGTATTTT. The V call is TRBV3-1, the J call TRBJ2-3; possibly TRBD2 for D (6 bases). The germline V and J ends were trimmed by 2 bases and 2 bases, with 14 bases remaining between them. Looked up from germline, CDR1 is LGHDT and CDR2 is YNNKEL (reference sequence). The CDR3 covers 16 residues.

In DNA, the CDR3 is TGTGCCAGCAGCTTAGCAGGGGCTGGCTCCTACGAGCAGTACTTC. Amino acids: CASSLAGAGSYEQYF. The chain recombines TRBV11-2 with TRBJ2-7; TRBD1 might be the D (6 bases). This CDR3 region has 15 residues. V lost 1 base and J 0 bases, leaving 10 bases between the germline ends. CDR1 and CDR2 (germline): SGHAT, FQNNGV.

This clonotype was seen repeatedly, ten times or more. CDR3: CSAKEVGAGGTQYF. DNA for the CDR3: TGCAGTGCTAAGGAAGTGGGTGCCGGGGGGACCCAGTACTTC. The V call is TRBV20-1, the J call TRBJ2-5, with a possible D match to TRBD2 (6 bases). Germline V gene sequence: CDR1 DFQATT, CDR2 SNEGSKA (reference sequence). There are 14 residues in the CDR3. V gave up 4 bases and J gave up 7 bases, with 19 bases separating them.

This clonotype was observed a few times. The chain couples TRBV10-3 to TRBJ2-5, with 10 bases matching TRBD2. Germline V lookup: CDR1 ENHRY, CDR2 SYGVKD. This CDR3 contains 15 residues. The ends lost 3 bases at V and 5 bases at J; junction bases unmatched: 6. In nucleotides, the CDR3 is TGTGCCATCAGTGACGCTAGCGGGGGCGGGGAGACCCAGTACTTC. The encoded protein is CAISDASGGGETQYF.

CDR3 protein: CASSLTGHPQHF. The CDR3 region has the DNA TGTGCCAGCAGCTTAACTGGTCATCCCCAGCATTTT. The V call is TRBV7-9, the J call TRBJ1-5; D is unresolved. The germline CDR1 and CDR2 sequences are SEHNR and FQNEAQ (reference sequence). The CDR3 is 12 residues long. V was pared by 2 bases and J by 10 bases, with 9 bases between.

The table lists this clonotype with many counts. The chain links TRBV7-8 to TRBJ2-7; tentative D call: TRBD1 (6 bases). The germline V and J ends were trimmed by 8 bases and 6 bases, with 17 bases remaining between them. Per germline, CDR1 SGHVS and CDR2 FQNEAQ. There are 13 residues in the CDR3. CDR3 nucleotide sequence: TGTGCCAGCGCCAATTCGGAACAGGGCGAGCAGTACGTC. It translates to CASANSEQGEQYV.

At least ten counts were recorded for this clonotype. The genes are TRBV7-4 and TRBJ1-2; D is unclear. The V end lost 7 bases, the J end lost 3 bases, and 3 bases lay between the germline ends. The CDR3 has 10 residues. Germline lookup yields CDR1 SGHVT and CDR2 SQSDAQ. This chain's CDR3 is CASTHYGYTF. In DNA form, the CDR3 reads TGTGCCAGCACTCACTATGGCTACACCTTC.